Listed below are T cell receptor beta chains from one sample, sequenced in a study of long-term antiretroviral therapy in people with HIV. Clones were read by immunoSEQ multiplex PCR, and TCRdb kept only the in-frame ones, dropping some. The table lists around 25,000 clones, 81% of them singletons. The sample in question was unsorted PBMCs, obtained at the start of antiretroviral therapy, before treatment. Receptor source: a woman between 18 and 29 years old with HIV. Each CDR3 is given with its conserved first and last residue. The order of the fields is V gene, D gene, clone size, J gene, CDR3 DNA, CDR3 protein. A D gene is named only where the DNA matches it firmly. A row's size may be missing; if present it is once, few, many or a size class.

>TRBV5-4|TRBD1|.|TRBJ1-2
TGTGCCAGCAGCCTAGGGGGCACAGGGTTTAGTAACTATGGCTACACCTTC
CASSLGGTGFSNYGYTF
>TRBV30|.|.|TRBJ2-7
TGTGCCTGGAGCCTCACGGGGTACGAGCAGTACTTC
CAWSLTGYEQYF
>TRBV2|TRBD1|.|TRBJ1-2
TGTGCCAGCAGCCCCGGGACAGGGTTACGCTACACCTTC
CASSPGTGLRYTF
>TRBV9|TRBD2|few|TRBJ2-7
TGTGCCAGCAGCGTATCAGCAGGCGGGGGCGAGCAGTACTTC
CASSVSAGGGEQYF
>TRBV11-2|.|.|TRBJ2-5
TGTGCCAGCACGCCCTGGGCTAGCCGGGTACAAGAGACCCAGTACTTC
CASTPWASRVQETQYF
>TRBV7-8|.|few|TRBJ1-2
TGTGCCAGCAGCCTCATTCGGAGTAGGGGCTACACCTTC
CASSLIRSRGYTF
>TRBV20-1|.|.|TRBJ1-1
TGCAGTGCTAGGGGCAACACTGAAGCTTTCTTT
CSARGNTEAFF
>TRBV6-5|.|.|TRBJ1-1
TGTGCCAGCAATTCGGTAGGGACTGAAGCTTTCTTT
CASNSVGTEAFF
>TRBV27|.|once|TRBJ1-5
TGTGCCAGCAGTGCCGAGGGGTATCAGCCCCAGCATTTT
CASSAEGYQPQHF
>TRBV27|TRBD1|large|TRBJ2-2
TGTGCCAGCAGTTTTGGACAGGGACTCTCCATCGGGGAGCTGTTTTTT
CASSFGQGLSIGELFF
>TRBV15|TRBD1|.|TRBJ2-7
TGTGCCACCAGCAGGGAAAAGGACAGGCTCTACGAGCAGTACTTC
CATSREKDRLYEQYF
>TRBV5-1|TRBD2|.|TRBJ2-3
TGCGCCAGCAGCCCGACCTTTGTGGCGGGGGGGCGCACAGATACGCAGTATTTT
CASSPTFVAGGRTDTQYF